This T cell receptor (beta chain) was documented in a study of blood T cell repertoires in COVID-19 (dated by TCRdb to 2018 to 2021). For the wider study: Samples from collaborators originated in the United States, Italy and Spain and spanned both the acute and convalescent phases of COVID-19. The prospective study material was composed of cDNA or gDNA derived from T cells, B-cell-depleted T cells, or PBMCs. Deeply sampled blood TCRbeta repertoires from subjects exposed to, actively infected with, or recovered from COVID-19 were included in the dataset. The sample metadata nearly always contained a de-identified subject ID, COVID-19 status, age in years and sex. HLA class I and class II types, where available, came from metadata supplied by the sample provider rather than from assay-based typing. The repertoires were released in a freely available public database intended as a resource for research on the immune response to SARS-CoV-2. The samples were drawn from two sources: the first 160 participants of the ongoing ImmuneRACE study, and over 1,000 subjects contributed by 6 global collaborators. Summary of the overall study and its limitations: Clinical and demographic metadata were provided uncurated, with the amount varying by source and participant.

In the prospective study, participants were 18 to 89 years old, resided in approximately 22 geographic areas of the United States, and were enrolled through a virtual design. In the prospective study, cohorts were assigned on the basis of participant-reported clinical history obtained from a screening survey and a study questionnaire. Each participant in the prospective study had whole blood, serum and a nasopharyngeal or oropharyngeal swab collected by mobile phlebotomists. Participants in the prospective study had the option to provide additional blood draws and questionnaires over a roughly 2-month period. Before DNA extraction, prospective study blood samples were shipped either frozen or at room temperature. TCRbeta CDR3 regions were amplified from genomic DNA by means of the immunoSEQ Assay, a bias-controlled multiplex PCR. In the source study's methods: Nucleated cell counts per sample were estimated from amplification of reference gene primers within the assay. To quantify the absolute abundance of each unique TCRbeta CDR3 rearrangement, sequence reads were collapsed and filtered. For each sample, productive Simpson clonality was calculated by taking the square root of Simpson's diversity index across productive rearrangements. TCRdb stores this immuneACCESS table with in-frame sequences only. Part of the clones is absent; in the studies checked, under half of the shortfall reflects unresolved V genes, and no reason is known for the rest. V, J and clone size are taken as reported in that table, and D and trimming were inferred from the DNA itself. Within this sample are about 160,000 clones, with around four fifths of them counted one time only. The biggest ten clones account for approximately 4% of the sample.

The CDR3 sequence holds 13 residues, the cysteine and phenylalanine included. Only the CDR3 part of the read is kept: 39 bases, read in frame from the first base. Cut back by 6 bases and 7 bases, the V and J ends lie 15 bases apart. Based on the germline V gene, the CDR1 and CDR2 sequences are MDHEN and SYDVKM. Note on this clone: Its antigen target is currently unknown. No base quality values were provided; no much bigger clone lies one nucleotide off.

This TCR derives from a woman aged 45 to 65 in a cohort exposed to, infected with or recovered from COVID-19 (not recorded which). Recombination joined TRBV28 with TRBJ1-1; the D gene is possibly TRBD1, with 6 bases matching. The material sequenced was PBMCs or T cells enriched from blood (not recorded which). CDR3 loop: CASSPHEGVEAFF. In nucleotide form, the sequence is TGTGCCAGCAGCCCCCACGAGGGGGTTGAAGCTTTCTTT.